A single sample gave rise to the 2 T cell receptor beta chains below, sequenced in a study of T cells in Graves' hyperthyroidism and ophthalmopathy. RNA transcripts served as the template for amplifying TCR beta CDR3 regions. TCR CDR3 underwent first-round RT-PCR with the HTBI primer set. MiXCR, run by TCRdb on the multiplex PCR reads, gives a single entry per CDR3 protein. The table has under 450,000 distinct CDR3 sequences, 17% seen once. Input material: blood. These receptors were collected from a woman between 25 and 40 years old with Graves' hyperthyroidism that later progressed to Graves' ophthalmopathy.

This clonotype was recorded at least ten times. The chain couples TRBV28 to TRBJ2-7; 7 bases line up with TRBD1. Germline CDR1 reads MDHEN; CDR2 reads SYDVKM. This CDR3 contains 14 residues. The V segment lost 6 bases and the J segment 6 bases; nucleotides outside the gene matches: 11. The CDR3 is CASSLQLGDSEQYF. The CDR3 bases are TGTGCCAGCAGCTTACAACTCGGGGACAGCGAGCAGTACTTC.

This clonotype was recorded a few times. The rearrangement links TRBV29-1 to TRBJ2-2; 13 bases match TRBD2. V trimming: 4 bases; J trimming: 4 bases; junction bases outside the gene matches: 6. The CDR3 loop spans 16 amino acids. From germline, CDR1 is SQVTM and CDR2 ANQGSEA. CDR3 coding DNA: TGCAGCGTTGGACTAGCGGGGGGCGGGACCACCGGGGAGCTGTTTTTT. The encoded protein is CSVGLAGGGTTGELFF.